This T cell receptor (beta chain) was sequenced for a study of CD8 T cells in ankylosing spondylitis. Trimming stripped 3 bases from V and 6 bases from J, with 10 bases between. Germline CDR1 is ENHRY and CDR2 is SYGVKD. The length of the CDR3 is 13 residues. Findings and limits, study-wide: The study identified a TCR beta motif of eight highly homologous variants that appeared characteristic of ankylosing spondylitis blood.

At least ten counts were recorded for this clonotype. Its antigen is still unknown. Each CDR3 protein gets one entry after TCRdb re-called the 5' RACE reads with MiXCR. Among roughly 470,000 distinct CDR3 sequences, roughly 27% were seen once, and the ten largest hold about 0.9%. The TCR was taken from a male donor with ankylosing spondylitis. Sequenced input: blood, either unsorted or a sorted T cell fraction (not recorded which). The J gene is TRBJ2-3, the V gene TRBV10-3; D is uncertain. CDR3 in DNA: TGTGCCATCAGTGATAAGGGCTTGGATACGCAGTATTTT. It yields the protein CAISDKGLDTQYF.